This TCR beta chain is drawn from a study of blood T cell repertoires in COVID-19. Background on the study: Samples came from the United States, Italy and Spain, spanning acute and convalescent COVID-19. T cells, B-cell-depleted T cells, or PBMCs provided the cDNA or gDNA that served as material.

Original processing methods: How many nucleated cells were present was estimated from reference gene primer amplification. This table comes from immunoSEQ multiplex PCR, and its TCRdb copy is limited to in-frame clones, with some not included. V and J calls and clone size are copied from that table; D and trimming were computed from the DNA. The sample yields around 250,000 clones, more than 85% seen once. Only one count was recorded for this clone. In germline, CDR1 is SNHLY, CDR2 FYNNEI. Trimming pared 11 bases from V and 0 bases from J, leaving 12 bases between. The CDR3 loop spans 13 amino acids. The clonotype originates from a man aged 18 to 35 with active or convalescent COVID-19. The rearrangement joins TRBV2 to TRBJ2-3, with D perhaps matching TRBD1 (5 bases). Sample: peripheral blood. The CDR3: CASRRQSTDTQYF. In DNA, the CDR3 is TGTGCCTCCCGGCGACAGAGCACAGATACGCAGTATTTT.